One sample yielded the 9 T cell receptor beta chains listed below, sequenced in a study of blood T cells in healthy people across ages. Alongside a J-beta primer mix, a sample-barcoded 5' primer served in a second PCR lasting 7 to 11 cycles. MiXCR, applied by TCRdb to the 5' RACE reads, yields one record per CDR3 protein. This table holds 700,000 to 950,000 distinct CDR3 sequences, 35% to 45% found once. Sequenced sample: blood. These receptor sequences come from a woman aged 55 to 70 in good health.

This clonotype was counted a few times. The V and J genes are TRBV4-3 and TRBJ2-7; weak D call: TRBD2 (6 bases). The CDR3 is 15 residues long. From germline, CDR1 is LGHNA and CDR2 YSLEER. Trimming took off 6 bases at V and 1 base at J, with 16 bases between the two ends. The DNA for the CDR3 is TGCGCCAGCAGTCCCCCTCGCGGGACGTCCTACGAGCAGTACTTC. It yields the protein CASSPPRGTSYEQYF.

This chain links TRBV20-1 with TRBJ2-7; possible D gene TRBD1, 5 bases. This CDR3 region has 13 residues. V shed 5 bases and J shed 0 bases, with 11 bases lying between them. Germline CDR1 and CDR2: DFQATT and SNEGSKA (reference sequence). The CDR3 region has the DNA TGCAGTGCTCCAGGGCAACTCTCCTACGAGCAGTACTTC. Protein sequence: CSAPGQLSYEQYF.

The table lists this clonotype with a few counts. V usage is TRBV5-1 and J usage is TRBJ2-3; the match to TRBD1 covers 8 bases. CDR1 is SGHRS and CDR2 is YFSETQ in the germline V gene. The CDR3 extends over 15 amino acids. Trimming removed 4 bases from V and 2 bases from J; junction bases left unmatched: 6. Written as DNA, the CDR3 is TGCGCCAGCAGCCCGGGACAGGCGTACACAGATACGCAGTATTTT. It codes for CASSPGQAYTDTQYF.

This chain connects TRBV12-3 or TRBV12-4 to TRBJ2-7, with 8 bases identical to TRBD1. The length of the CDR3 is 14 residues. V trimming: 6 bases; J trimming: 5 bases; junction bases outside the gene matches: 9. The CDR3 is CASSFRVTGDEQYF. CDR3 bases: TGTGCCAGCAGCTTTAGGGTGACAGGGGACGAGCAGTACTTC.

This clonotype was counted once. The rearrangement joins TRBV12-1 to TRBJ2-3. TRBV12-1 is noted as a pseudogene. CDR3 length equals 13 residues. The CDR3 coding sequence is TGTGCCAGCCCAAACCCCGGCACAGATACGCAGTATTTT. Translated: CASPNPGTDTQYF.

This clonotype was detected ten times or more. The chain carries TRBV7-3 and TRBJ2-5; TRBD1 is a possible D gene (6 bases). The CDR3 extends over 15 amino acids. V lost 3 bases and J 1 base, leaving 12 bases between the germline ends. The germline gives CDR1 SGHTA, CDR2 FQGTGA. CDR3 sequence: CASSFQGHSQETQYF. In nucleotides, the CDR3 is TGTGCCAGCAGCTTTCAGGGACATTCCCAAGAGACCCAGTACTTC. The full variable domain, its missing parts supplied by reference TRBV7-3 and TRBJ2-5, is GAGVSQTPSNKVTEKGKYVELRCDPISGHTALYWYRQSLGQGPEFLIYFQGTGAADDSGLPNDRFFAVRPEGSVSTLKIQRTERGDSAVYLCASSFQGHSQETQYFGPGTRLLVL.

This clonotype was seen a handful of times. V is TRBV20-1 and J is TRBJ2-5; 10 bases are shared with TRBD1. With 3 bases clipped from V and 4 bases from J, the junction kept 2 bases outside the gene matches. Looked up from germline, CDR1 is DFQATT and CDR2 is SNEGSKA (reference sequence). The CDR3 spans 13 residues. CDR3 residues: CSARTGGRETQYF. The CDR3 region has the DNA TGCAGTGCTAGGACAGGGGGCCGAGAGACCCAGTACTTC.

The chain uses TRBV29-1 and TRBJ2-3; 10 bases agree with TRBD2. Per germline, CDR1 SQVTM and CDR2 ANQGSEA. CDR3 length: 14 residues. V lost 7 bases and J lost 3; bases outside the gene matches: 7. Written as DNA, the CDR3 is TGCAGCGGCCGTTCGGGACTAGCGACAGATACGCAGTATTTT. This translates into CSGRSGLATDTQYF.

This clonotype was seen a handful of times. This rearrangement joins TRBV4-1 to TRBJ2-7, with 7 bases aligning to TRBD1. This CDR3 region has 19 residues. The germline V gene has CDR1 MGHRA and CDR2 YSYEKL. Trimming at V came to 3 bases and at J to 0 bases, leaving 17 bases not matched to a gene. This CDR3 reads CASSQDPLRLGTDSYEQYF. CDR3 bases: TGCGCCAGCAGCCAGGATCCGTTGAGGTTAGGGACAGACTCCTACGAGCAGTACTTC.